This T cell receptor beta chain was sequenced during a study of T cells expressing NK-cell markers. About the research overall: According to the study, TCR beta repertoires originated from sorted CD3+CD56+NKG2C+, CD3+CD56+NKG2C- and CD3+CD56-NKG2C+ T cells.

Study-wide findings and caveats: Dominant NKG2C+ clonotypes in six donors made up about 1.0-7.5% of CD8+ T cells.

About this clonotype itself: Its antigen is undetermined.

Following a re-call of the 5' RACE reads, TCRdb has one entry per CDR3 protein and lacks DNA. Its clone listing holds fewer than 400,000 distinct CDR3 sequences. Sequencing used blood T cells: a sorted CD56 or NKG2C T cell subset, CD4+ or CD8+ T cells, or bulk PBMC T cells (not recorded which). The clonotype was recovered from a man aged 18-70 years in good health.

The CDR3 sequence is CASSHRGRGSDGELFF. The genes are TRBV5-1 and TRBJ2-2; without DNA, the TCRdb call of TRBD1 cannot be checked. The germline V gene encodes CDR1 SGHRS and CDR2 YFSETQ. The CDR3 runs 16 residues.